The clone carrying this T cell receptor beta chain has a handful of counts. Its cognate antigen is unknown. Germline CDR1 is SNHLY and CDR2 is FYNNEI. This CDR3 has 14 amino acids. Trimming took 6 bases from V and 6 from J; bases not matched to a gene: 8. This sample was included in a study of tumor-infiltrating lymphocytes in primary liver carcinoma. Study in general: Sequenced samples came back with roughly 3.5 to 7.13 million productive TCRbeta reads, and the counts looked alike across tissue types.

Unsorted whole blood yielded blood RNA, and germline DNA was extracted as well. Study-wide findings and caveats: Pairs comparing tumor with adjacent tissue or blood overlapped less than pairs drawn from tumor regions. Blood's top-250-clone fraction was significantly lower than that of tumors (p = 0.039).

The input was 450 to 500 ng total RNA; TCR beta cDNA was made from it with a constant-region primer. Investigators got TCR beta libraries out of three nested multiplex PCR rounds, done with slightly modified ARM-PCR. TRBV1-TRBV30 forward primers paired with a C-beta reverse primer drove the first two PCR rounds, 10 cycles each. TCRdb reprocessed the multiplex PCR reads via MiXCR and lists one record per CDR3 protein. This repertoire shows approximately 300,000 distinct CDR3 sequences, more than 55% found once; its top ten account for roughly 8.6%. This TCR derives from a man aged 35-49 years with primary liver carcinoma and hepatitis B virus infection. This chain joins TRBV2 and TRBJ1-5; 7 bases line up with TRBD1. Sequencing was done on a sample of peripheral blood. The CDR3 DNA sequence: TGTGCCAGCAGGGGGGTGGACAGGAGTCAGCCCCAGCATTTT. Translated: CASRGVDRSQPQHF.